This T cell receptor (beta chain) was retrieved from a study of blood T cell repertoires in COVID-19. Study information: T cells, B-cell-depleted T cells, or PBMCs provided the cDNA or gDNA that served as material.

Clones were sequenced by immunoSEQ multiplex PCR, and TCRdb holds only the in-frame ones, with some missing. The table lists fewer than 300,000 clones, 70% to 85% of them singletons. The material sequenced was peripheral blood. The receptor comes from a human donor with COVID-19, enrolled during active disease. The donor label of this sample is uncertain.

This CDR3 is CASSVASGIVWDTQYF. In nucleotides, the CDR3 is TGTGCCAGCAGCGTGGCTAGCGGGATAGTTTGGGATACGCAGTATTTT. The chain combines TRBV9 with TRBJ2-3; 9 nucleotides agree with TRBD2. CDR1 is SGDLS, CDR2 YYNGEE, per germline. With 2 bases clipped from V and 6 bases from J, the junction kept 10 bases outside the gene matches. The CDR3 totals 16 residues. Drawing the rest from reference TRBV9 and TRBJ2-3, the complete variable domain is DSGVTQTPKHLITATGQRVTLRCSPRSGDLSVYWYQQSLDQGLQFLIQYYNGEERAKGNILERFSAQQFPDLHSELNLSSLELGDSALYFCASSVASGIVWDTQYFGPGTRLTVL.